This TCR beta chain was identified in a study of identifying expanded T cells in peripheral blood. Study results and caveats: Differentially abundant clones: 1 to 1.5 between replicates, roughly 16 at around 14 days, around 19 at four. Variance in clone template counts between approximately two-week samples significantly increased with total template count across all healthy donors.

Healthy donors had no documented immune events, such as infections, while sampled. TCRdb keeps only in-frame clones here, not all; method: immunoSEQ multiplex PCR. The table includes some 93,000 clones, roughly 86% detected once. The CDR3 runs 15 residues. Germline assignment: CDR1 SGDLS and CDR2 YYNGEE. V shed 2 bases and J 2 bases; nucleotides not matched to a gene: 5. A single count supports this clone. No antigen is known for it. This chain links TRBV9 with TRBJ1-1; 8 bases line up with TRBD1. Sequencing used blood. The source of this sequence is a person aged 18 to 70 in good health. The CDR3 DNA is TGTGCCAGCAGCGTGGGGACAGGAGCCAACACTGAAGCTTTCTTT. This codes for CASSVGTGANTEAFF.